The 20 T cell receptor beta chains in this list originate from one sample, sequenced in a study of Graves' ophthalmopathy and Graves' hyperthyroidism. RNA transcripts yielded amplified TCR beta CDR3 regions. Second-round multiplex PCR followed a first-round RT-PCR using HTBI primers. TCRdb independently ran MiXCR on the multiplex PCR reads; one entry per CDR3 protein. The data contain about 740,000 distinct CDR3 sequences, 35% to 50% of them singletons. Input material: peripheral blood. These TCRs come from an adult man with Graves' ophthalmopathy.

In regard to this clonotype: A single base separates this from a much larger clone, so it may be a read error. The V and J genes are TRBV11-1 and TRBJ1-2, with TRBD1 identical over 8 bases. Per germline, CDR1 SGHAT and CDR2 FQDESV (reference sequence). There are 14 residues in the CDR3. The CDR3 protein is CAGSRDRYADGYTF. The CDR3 coding sequence is TGTGCCGGCAGCAGGGACAGGTATGCCGATGGCTACACCTTC.

This rearrangement joins TRBV20-1 to TRBJ2-7; no clear D. CDR1 and CDR2 from the germline V gene are DFQATT and SNEGSKA (reference sequence). Trimming cost V 5 bases and J 1 base, with 9 bases left between them. This CDR3 contains 12 residues. CDR3 in DNA: TGCAGTGCTCCCGGCATTTCCTACGAGCAGTACTTC. Amino acid sequence: CSAPGISYEQYF.

Ten or more counts support this clonotype. The J gene is TRBJ1-5, the V gene TRBV29-1; D is unresolved. The ends were cut back, 6 bases at V and 0 bases at J, with 9 bases in the middle. The CDR3 sequence is 13 residues long. Germline values: CDR1 SQVTM, CDR2 ANQGSEA. The CDR3 loop is CSVRTSSNQPQHF. DNA of the CDR3: TGCAGCGTCCGAACTTCTAGCAATCAGCCCCAGCATTTT.

The chain has TRBV9 and TRBJ1-5, with D maybe TRBD1 (6 bases). This CDR3 comprises 15 residues. V was shortened by 4 bases and J by 6 bases, with 17 bases between the two germline ends. The germline V gene has CDR1 SGDLS and CDR2 YYNGEE. This CDR3 is CASSPIAGASQPQHF. The CDR3 DNA sequence: TGTGCCAGCAGCCCCATCGCGGGGGCGAGTCAGCCCCAGCATTTT.

This clonotype was observed once. A read error may be the cause here, since a much bigger clone is one base away. The chain recombines TRBV29-1 with TRBJ1-2; D gene uncertain. From germline, CDR1 is SQVTM and CDR2 ANQGSEA. The germline V and J ends were trimmed by 1 base and 1 base, with 16 bases remaining between them. The length of the CDR3 is 16 residues. The CDR3 DNA follows: TGCAGCGTTGAAGGGGGAGGAGGTCGTCGTAACTATGGCTACACCTTC. Its protein is CSVEGGGGRRNYGYTF. The whole variable domain, remainder taken from reference TRBV29-1 and TRBJ1-2, is SAVISQKPSRDICQRGTSLTIQCQVDSQVTMMFWYRQQPGQSLTLIATANQGSEATYESGFVIDKFPISRPNLTFSTLTVSNMSPEDSSIYLCSVEGGGGRRNYGYTFGSGTRLTVV.

This clonotype has only a few counts. CDR3 region: CASSAQRSLPYEQYF. The CDR3 DNA reads TGTGCCAGCAGTGCTCAGAGGAGCCTCCCCTACGAGCAGTACTTC. The rearrangement links TRBV6-1 to TRBJ2-7; D is ambiguous. V lost 4 bases to trimming and J lost 2 bases, with 15 bases between them. The CDR3 runs to 15 residues. The germline V gene has CDR1 MNHNS and CDR2 SASEGT.

Turning to this clonotype: At one end the junction does not follow the germline gene, possibly because of a read error. The genes are TRBV5-1 and TRBJ2-2, with 13 bases identical to TRBD2. The V gene's germline CDR1 is SGHRS and CDR2 YFSETQ. The CDR3 extends over 15 amino acids. CDR3 loop: CTSSGLAGDAGELFF. The CDR3 DNA reads TGCACCAGCAGCGGACTAGCGGGAGACGCCGGGGAGCTGTTCTTT.

This clonotype came up many times. The genes are TRBV29-1 and TRBJ1-2; D is unclear. The germline V and J ends were trimmed by 8 bases and 0 bases, with 10 bases remaining between them. Germline lookup yields CDR1 SQVTM and CDR2 ANQGSEA. The length of the CDR3 is 12 residues. CDR3 sequence: CSTAETNYGYTF. The DNA for the CDR3 is TGCAGCACTGCGGAAACTAACTATGGCTACACCTTC.

V usage is TRBV11-2 and J usage is TRBJ1-1; the D gene is possibly TRBD1 (5 bases). The CDR3 runs 16 residues. Trimming removed 2 bases from V and 0 bases from J, with 13 bases in between. Germline loops: CDR1 SGHAT, CDR2 FQNNGV. CDR3 sequence (DNA): TGTGCCAGCAGCTTAATAGCCGGGGCCCTGAACACTGAAGCTTTCTTT. This sequence encodes CASSLIAGALNTEAFF.

This clonotype was seen ten or more times. V usage is TRBV20-1 and J usage is TRBJ2-5; no definite D call. In germline, CDR1 is DFQATT, CDR2 SNEGSKA (reference sequence). The CDR3 covers 11 residues. V was clipped by 4 bases and J by 5 bases, with 8 bases between them. The CDR3: CSANPGETQYF. CDR3 sequence (DNA): TGCAGTGCTAACCCCGGGGAGACCCAGTACTTC.

A few counts support this clonotype. One end of the junction fails to match germline, which may point to a read error. This chain's CDR3 is CSVRTEYSSPLHF. The CDR3 coding sequence is TGCAGCGTTAGGACAGAGTATAGTTCACCCCTCCACTTT. This chain connects TRBV29-1 to TRBJ1-6, with TRBD1 as a possible D gene (6 bases). The germline V gene encodes CDR1 SQVTM and CDR2 ANQGSEA. CDR3 length: 13 residues. The whole variable domain, filled in from reference TRBV29-1 and TRBJ1-6, reads SAVISQKPSRDICQRGTSLTIQCQVDSQVTMMFWYRQQPGQSLTLIATANQGSEATYESGFVIDKFPISRPNLTFSTLTVSNMSPEDSSIYLCSVRTEYSSPLHFGNGTRLTVT.

The chain employs TRBV9 and TRBJ1-6, with no clear D. Germline V gene lookup returns CDR1 SGDLS and CDR2 YYNGEE. V lost 7 bases, J lost 8 bases, and 16 bases lay in between. The CDR3 loop spans 14 amino acids. The CDR3 sequence: CASSPKAVDSPLHF. The CDR3 DNA reads TGTGCCAGCTCACCAAAGGCGGTTGATTCACCCCTCCACTTT.

The genes are TRBV10-3 and TRBJ1-4; 7 nucleotides line up with TRBD1. CDR1 ENHRY and CDR2 SYGVKD come from the germline V gene. The length of the CDR3 is 14 residues. Trimming took 3 bases from V and 3 from J; bases not matched to a gene: 1. The CDR3 spells CAISDRGANEKLFF. The CDR3 bases are TGTGCCATCAGTGACAGGGGGGCTAATGAAAAACTGTTTTTT.

The chain recombines TRBV7-9 with TRBJ1-5; no clear D. Trimming left V 5 bases short and J 1 base short, with 15 bases between. The V gene's germline CDR1 is SEHNR and CDR2 FQNEAQ (reference sequence). CDR3 length equals 16 residues. The CDR3 nucleotides are TGTGCCAGCAGCCACCCACGGGGAGACAGCAATCAGCCCCAGCATTTT. Translating it yields CASSHPRGDSNQPQHF.

This chain joins TRBV11-2 and TRBJ2-7; 7 bases are a match to TRBD1. The J segment lost 2 bases and the V segment lost 5 bases, leaving 9 bases of the junction unmatched. Germline V gene sequence: CDR1 SGHAT, CDR2 FQNNGV. There are 15 residues in the CDR3. The DNA of the CDR3 is TGTGCCAGCAGCCTGGGACAGTCACCCACCTACGAGCAGTACTTC. It yields the protein CASSLGQSPTYEQYF.

A few counts support this clonotype. The V and J genes are TRBV10-3 and TRBJ2-7; D ambiguous. The CDR3 covers 13 residues. In germline, CDR1 is ENHRY, CDR2 SYGVKD. The germline V and J ends were trimmed by 10 bases and 1 base, with 14 bases remaining between them. The CDR3 spells CASNTRESYEQYF. CDR3 nucleotides: TGTGCCAGCAACACAAGAGAGTCCTACGAGCAGTACTTC.

In this sample, this clonotype turned up many times. The gene calls are TRBV6-5 and TRBJ2-7; D call uncertain. Germline loops: CDR1 MNHEY, CDR2 SVGAGI. V lost 4 bases, J lost 1 base, and 8 bases lay in between. The CDR3 sequence is 13 residues long. CDR3 sequence reads: CASSSLWSYEQYF. The CDR3 DNA reads TGTGCCAGCAGTTCGCTGTGGTCCTACGAGCAGTACTTC.

This chain uses TRBV7-9 with TRBJ1-1, with D unclear. V lost 4 bases to trimming and J lost 7 bases, with 22 bases between them. The CDR3 covers 16 residues. CDR1 is SEHNR, CDR2 FQNEAQ, per germline (reference sequence). In DNA, the CDR3 is TGTGCCAGCAGCTCAGCCAGAGGTGATTCTTTTGGTGAAGCTTTCTTT. This encodes CASSSARGDSFGEAFF.

The V and J genes are TRBV2 and TRBJ2-7; D may be TRBD2 (5 bases). V was clipped by 8 bases and J by 2 bases, with 13 bases between them. The CDR3 covers 13 residues. CDR1 and CDR2 (germline): SNHLY, FYNNEI. CDR3 bases: TGTGCCAGCGCACGGACTCCCGCCTACGAGCAGTACTTC. This sequence encodes CASARTPAYEQYF.

This clonotype was picked up many times. The chain is built from TRBV20-1 and TRBJ1-5; 7 bases line up with TRBD1. Germline CDR1 DFQATT, CDR2 SNEGSKA (reference sequence). The CDR3 covers 12 residues. The V segment lost 5 bases and the J segment 2 bases; nucleotides outside the gene matches: 0. This CDR3 reads CSAGQGNQPQHF. In nucleotides, the CDR3 is TGCAGTGCTGGACAGGGCAATCAGCCCCAGCATTTT.